These 15 T cell receptor beta chains share one sample of origin, sequenced in a study of cytomegalovirus exposure and HLA in healthy donors. Primers: 60 Vbeta forward and 13 Jbeta reverse. Assay used: immunoSEQ multiplex PCR; TCRdb lists only in-frame clones, some missing. This sample's clone table lists about 160,000 clones. Sequenced material: PBMCs. Receptors were obtained from a young man in good health and CMV-seronegative.

V gene TRBV28 combines with J gene TRBJ2-1; tentative D call: TRBD1 (6 bases). The CDR3 consists of 13 residues. The germline V and J ends were trimmed by 6 bases and 8 bases, with 14 bases remaining between them. CDR1 is MDHEN, CDR2 SYDVKM, per germline. CDR3 residues: CASSRRGRYEQFF. The CDR3, as DNA: TGTGCCAGCAGCCGCAGGGGCAGGTATGAGCAGTTCTTC.

This rearrangement joins TRBV14 to TRBJ2-1; 9 bases are a match to TRBD2. Germline CDR1 is SGHDN and CDR2 is FVKESK. The V segment lost 0 bases and the J segment 8 bases; nucleotides outside the gene matches: 14. The CDR3 runs to 18 residues. CDR3 in amino acids: CASSQDLAGGRAKYEQFF. The CDR3 DNA follows: TGTGCCAGCAGCCAAGATCTAGCGGGCGGGAGGGCCAAATATGAGCAGTTCTTC.

This rearrangement joins TRBV21-1 to TRBJ1-5; the table assigns TRBD1, which was not confirmed against the DNA. TRBV21-1 is a listed pseudogene. The CDR3 length is 15 residues. CDR3 amino acids: CASSLDRGLGQPQHF. The CDR3, as DNA: TGTGCCAGCAGCTTGGACAGGGGGCTCGGTCAGCCCCAGCATTTT.

V is TRBV9 and J is TRBJ1-1, with 11 bases aligning to TRBD1. The germline V gene has CDR1 SGDLS and CDR2 YYNGEE. There are 16 residues in the CDR3. Germline trimming cut 4 bases from V and 4 bases from J; bases unmatched to any gene: 9. CDR3 region: CASSLRGQGASTEAFF. The CDR3 DNA reads as TGTGCCAGCAGCCTACGAGGACAGGGGGCAAGCACTGAAGCTTTCTTT.

The rearrangement uses TRBV11-2 and TRBJ2-7; 8 nucleotides line up with TRBD2. Germline V gives CDR1 SGHAT, CDR2 FQNNGV. J lost 6 bases, V lost 2 bases, and 12 bases had no gene match. The CDR3 has 16 amino acids. The CDR3 reads CASSLISSGSAGEQYF. Written as DNA, the CDR3 is TGTGCCAGCAGCTTAATATCAAGCGGGAGTGCGGGCGAGCAGTACTTC.

The CDR3 protein is CASSLGDTYNEQFF. In DNA form, the CDR3 reads TGCGCCAGCAGCTTGGGCGACACATACAATGAGCAGTTCTTC. The J gene is TRBJ2-1, the V gene TRBV5-1, with no clear D. The CDR3 is 14 residues long. CDR1 is SGHRS and CDR2 is YFSETQ in the germline V gene. Trimming took off 0 bases at V and 4 bases at J, with 8 bases between the two ends.

This chain uses TRBV6-5 with TRBJ1-3; D uncertain. Between the trimmed V and J ends, which lost 0 bases and 5 bases, there was a span of 11 bases. CDR1 is MNHEY, CDR2 SVGAGI, per germline. This CDR3 has 15 amino acids. The chain's CDR3 is CASSYSRGRRNTIYF. The CDR3 nucleotides read TGTGCCAGCAGTTACTCGAGAGGGCGAAGAAACACCATATATTTT.

This chain uses TRBV28 with TRBJ2-1, with a possible D match to TRBD2 (6 bases). The length of the CDR3 is 13 residues. Trimming cost V 7 bases and J 8 bases, with 15 bases left between them. The germline CDR1 and CDR2 sequences are MDHEN and SYDVKM. CDR3 DNA sequence: TGTGCCAGCACCCTCGGACTATTCCATGAGCAGTTCTTC. This translates into CASTLGLFHEQFF.

This rearrangement joins TRBV4-1 to TRBJ2-7; 11 bases map to TRBD2. Germline lookup yields CDR1 MGHRA and CDR2 YSYEKL. This CDR3 contains 17 residues. V lost 3 bases and J lost 4; bases outside the gene matches: 11. For the CDR3, the DNA is TGCGCCAGCAGCCACCTAACGACCGGGACTAGCGGTTACGAGCAGTACTTC. Translated: CASSHLTTGTSGYEQYF.

J is TRBJ2-5 and V is TRBV5-6, with 8 nucleotides matching TRBD1. The CDR3 runs 13 residues. The germline V gene has CDR1 SGHDT and CDR2 YYEEEE. The V and J ends lost 4 bases and 4 bases, in that order; junction bases with no gene match: 3. CDR3 DNA: TGTGCCAGCAGCACCGGGACAGGAGAGACCCAGTACTTC. It specifies CASSTGTGETQYF.

The chain couples TRBV5-8 to TRBJ2-7; the D gene is possibly TRBD1 (6 bases). CDR1 SGHTS and CDR2 YDEGEE come from the germline V gene. This CDR3 comprises 13 residues. The V and J ends lost 4 bases and 4 bases respectively, with 12 bases between them. The CDR3 DNA follows: TGTGCCAGCAGCCTCAGGGGTTTGTACGAGCAGTACTTC. It encodes CASSLRGLYEQYF.

The rearrangement links TRBV15 to TRBJ2-3, with 13 bases identical to TRBD2. In germline, CDR1 is LNHNV, CDR2 YYDKDF (reference sequence). V shed 4 bases, J shed 5 bases, and the junction held 6 bases outside the gene matches. This CDR3 spans 16 amino acids. The CDR3 loop is CATSTGLAGVIDTQYF. The CDR3 DNA reads as TGTGCCACCAGCACCGGACTAGCGGGAGTCATAGATACGCAGTATTTT.

The chain employs TRBV5-1 and TRBJ1-2; TRBD1 might be the D (5 bases). This CDR3 has 14 residues. Trimming stripped 3 bases from V and 7 bases from J, with 16 bases between. Germline-derived CDR1 and CDR2 are SGHRS and YFSETQ. CDR3 nucleotides: TGCGCCAGCAGCTCCGGCGGGGGGGGAAGTGGCTACACCTTC. Its protein is CASSSGGGGSGYTF.

The chain is built from TRBV19 and TRBJ1-1; D gene unclear. Per germline, CDR1 LNHDA and CDR2 SQIVND (reference sequence). This CDR3 is 13 amino acids long. V was shortened by 8 bases and J by 6 bases, with 16 bases between the two germline ends. The CDR3 DNA reads as TGTGCCAGTGCTCACGAGTGGGAGGCTGAAGCTTTCTTT. Amino acids: CASAHEWEAEAFF.

CDR3 DNA sequence: TGCGCCAGCAGTGGGGACAGGGAGAGAAACATTCAGTACTTC. This codes for CASSGDRERNIQYF. The chain recombines TRBV10-1 with TRBJ2-4; 9 bases are a match to TRBD1. CDR1 WNHNN and CDR2 SYGVQD come from the germline V gene (reference sequence). CDR3 length: 14 amino acids. The J segment lost 6 bases and the V segment lost 4 bases, leaving 4 bases of the junction unmatched.